This entry lists 31 T cell receptor beta chains sequenced from one sample in a study of shared clonotypes between healthy human individuals. Naive CD8 cells lacked CD45RO, underwent positive selection for CCR7 and left out terminally differentiated effector memory CD45RA+ cells. The protocol was immunoSEQ multiplex PCR, while the TCRdb copy is restricted to in-frame clones and leaves out a portion. The sample includes over 2 million clones, approximately 94% of them seen just once. Input material: naive CD8+ T cells sorted from blood. The receptors were gathered from a man younger than 35 in good health.

This chain joins TRBV18 and TRBJ2-7; 8 bases line up with TRBD2. This CDR3 is built from 15 residues. J gave up 7 bases and V 0 bases, and 8 bases lay outside the gene matches. Germline CDR1 is KGHSH and CDR2 is LQKENI. The CDR3 DNA reads as TGTGCCAGCTCACCACCGGGACTAGTTCCCGGTGAGCAGTACTTC. It yields the protein CASSPPGLVPGEQYF.

Remarks on this clone: In the same sample, other DNA sequences code for this CDR3. In DNA form, the CDR3 reads TGCGCCAGCAGCTTGGTGGGGCCCGACGAGCAGTACTTC. Translating it yields CASSLVGPDEQYF. The chain has TRBV5-1 and TRBJ2-7; the D gene is possibly TRBD1 (5 bases). The ends were cut back, 0 bases at V and 5 bases at J, with 9 bases in the middle. The CDR3 covers 13 residues. The germline V gene has CDR1 SGHRS and CDR2 YFSETQ.

This clone came up once. Germline and junction disagree at one end, which may indicate a read error. The chain combines TRBV7-9 with TRBJ2-7; possible D gene TRBD1, 7 bases. This CDR3 is 12 amino acids long. The germline gives CDR1 SEHNR, CDR2 FQNEAQ (reference sequence). DNA for the CDR3: TGTGCCAGCAGCTTGGGGGAGGACAGGCCCCACTTC. This codes for CASSLGEDRPHF.

This clone was seen once. This chain uses TRBV14 with TRBJ2-3; possible D gene TRBD1, 5 bases. This CDR3 has 17 residues. The germline V gene encodes CDR1 SGHDN and CDR2 FVKESK. V lost 4 bases, J lost 1 base, and 18 bases lay in between. In DNA form, the CDR3 reads TGTGCCAGCAGCCCCGAGTGGGGCAATTCGGGCACAGATACGCAGTATTTT. It is translated as CASSPEWGNSGTDTQYF.

The V and J genes are TRBV5-4 and TRBJ2-7; a weak D match, TRBD1 (5 bases). Germline CDR1 and CDR2: SGHNT and YYREEE (reference sequence). V lost 0 bases, J lost 6 bases, and 19 bases lay in between. The CDR3 totals 16 residues. In nucleotides, the CDR3 is TGTGCCAGCAGCTTGGCGCGCCAGGGTGGTCCCGGCGAGCAGTACTTC. This encodes CASSLARQGGPGEQYF.

A remark on this clone: This specimen includes other DNA sequences encoding the same CDR3. This chain joins TRBV4-1 and TRBJ2-7; no firm D call. This CDR3 is 13 amino acids long. The V gene lost 3 bases and the J gene lost 3 bases, with 9 bases spanning the gap. Per the germline V gene, CDR1 is MGHRA and CDR2 is YSYEKL. The CDR3 here is CASSQRPSYEQYF. In DNA, the CDR3 is TGCGCCAGCAGCCAGAGACCGAGCTACGAGCAGTACTTC.

For this clone: Other nucleotide sequences in the sample specify the same CDR3. The V call is TRBV27, the J call TRBJ1-2, with 8 bases fitting TRBD1. The germline gives CDR1 MNHEY, CDR2 SMNVEV (reference sequence). V shed 2 bases and J 5 bases; nucleotides not matched to a gene: 1. This CDR3 spans 13 amino acids. The CDR3 DNA sequence: TGTGCCAGCAGTTTAGGGACAGGATATGGCTACACCTTC. It codes for CASSLGTGYGYTF.

The rearrangement links TRBV10-3 to TRBJ2-7; no reliable D call. CDR3 length: 13 residues. Germline V gene sequence: CDR1 ENHRY, CDR2 SYGVKD. Trimming took off 6 bases at V and 1 base at J, with 10 bases between the two ends. CDR3 in DNA: TGTGCCATCAGAATGACGGATTCCTACGAGCAGTACTTC. Amino acid sequence: CAIRMTDSYEQYF.

V and J are TRBV9 and TRBJ1-6; 9 nucleotides line up with TRBD1. Germline V gene sequence: CDR1 SGDLS, CDR2 YYNGEE. V was clipped by 4 bases and J by 11 bases; unmatched bases: 7. The CDR3 is 14 amino acids. The DNA for the CDR3 is TGTGCCAGCAGCATGTCGGGACAGGGAACACCCCTCCACTTT. Translated, it gives CASSMSGQGTPLHF.

This chain connects TRBV9 to TRBJ2-3; 9 bases match TRBD2. V was pared by 3 bases and J by 2 bases, with 4 bases of the junction left unmatched. The CDR3 contains 15 residues. Germline CDR1 SGDLS, CDR2 YYNGEE. Here the CDR3 DNA reads TGTGCCAGCAGCGCGAGCGGGGGGTTCACAGATACGCAGTATTTT. It codes for CASSASGGFTDTQYF. Together with reference TRBV9 and TRBJ2-3, the CDR3 gives the full variable domain: DSGVTQTPKHLITATGQRVTLRCSPRSGDLSVYWYQQSLDQGLQFLIQYYNGEERAKGNILERFSAQQFPDLHSELNLSSLELGDSALYFCASSASGGFTDTQYFGPGTRLTVL.

The genes are TRBV5-6 and TRBJ2-1, with 11 bases aligning to TRBD2. The CDR3 length is 16 residues. Unmatched junction bases numbered 2, after V lost 1 base and J lost 2 bases. The V gene's germline CDR1 is SGHDT and CDR2 YYEEEE. The CDR3 here is CASSLTSGSPYNEQFF. The CDR3 nucleotides are TGTGCCAGCAGCTTGACTAGCGGGAGCCCCTACAATGAGCAGTTCTTC. Looking up the rest from reference TRBV5-6 and TRBJ2-1 gives the full variable domain: DAGVTQSPTHLIKTRGQQVTLRCSPKSGHDTVSWYQQALGQGPQFIFQYYEEEERQRGNFPDRFSGHQFPNYSSELNVNALLLGDSALYLCASSLTSGSPYNEQFFGPGTRLTVL.

The chain uses TRBV27 and TRBJ1-5, with D possibly TRBD1 on 5 matching bases. The CDR3 sequence is 14 residues long. Trimming cost V 5 bases and J 3 bases, with 11 bases left between them. Germline V gene lookup returns CDR1 MNHEY and CDR2 SMNVEV (reference sequence). In DNA form, the CDR3 reads TGTGCCAGCAGTACCGCAGGGCCCAATCAGCCCCAGCATTTT. Amino acids: CASSTAGPNQPQHF.

V gene TRBV6-5 combines with J gene TRBJ2-4; D unclear. The germline CDR1 and CDR2 sequences are MNHEY and SVGAGI. This CDR3 has 11 residues. The V and J ends lost 3 bases and 9 bases respectively, with 6 bases between them. As DNA, the CDR3 is TGTGCCAGCAGTTATTTCGGCATTCAGTACTTC. Amino acids: CASSYFGIQYF.

This chain uses TRBV30 with TRBJ2-2; 10 positions match TRBD1. V lost 4 bases to trimming and J lost 6 bases; unmatched junction nucleotides: 5. The germline gives CDR1 GTSNPN, CDR2 SVGIG (reference sequence). This CDR3 is built from 14 residues. CDR3 DNA sequence: TGTGCCTGGAATAGGGGACAGGGGTCCGGGGAGCTGTTTTTT. Encoded protein: CAWNRGQGSGELFF.

In this sample, this clone turned up a few times. The chain joins TRBV12-5 to TRBJ2-3; D assignment may be TRBD1 or TRBD2 (6 bases each). This CDR3 region has 17 residues. Trimming took off 1 base at V and 0 bases at J, with 14 bases between the two ends. In germline, CDR1 is LGHNT, CDR2 FRNRAP. DNA of the CDR3: TGTGCTAGTGGTTTGGGTGTTCGGGGGCCTAGCACAGATACGCAGTATTTT. This gives the protein CASGLGVRGPSTDTQYF.

The chain combines TRBV4-3 with TRBJ2-7; the D call may be TRBD1 or TRBD2 (5 bases each). V was pared by 1 base and J by 5 bases, with 12 bases between. This CDR3 contains 14 residues. Germline CDR1 is LGHNA and CDR2 is YSLEER. This CDR3 reads CASSQGGMYDEQYF. The CDR3 bases are TGCGCCAGCAGCCAAGGGGGGATGTACGACGAGCAGTACTTC.

The chain is built from TRBV30 and TRBJ2-2; 11 positions agree with TRBD2. This CDR3 comprises 19 residues. Germline V lookup: CDR1 GTSNPN, CDR2 SVGIG (reference sequence). The trim removed 3 bases at V and 4 bases at J, leaving 16 bases unmatched. The chain's CDR3 is CAWRIAGGPSVKPTGELFF. The CDR3 nucleotides read TGTGCCTGGAGGATAGCGGGAGGGCCGTCGGTAAAGCCCACCGGGGAGCTGTTTTTT.

This rearrangement joins TRBV6-1 to TRBJ2-1, with D possibly TRBD1 on 5 matching bases. This CDR3 is 15 amino acids long. V was clipped by 4 bases and J by 4 bases, with 14 bases between them. Germline CDR1 is MNHNS and CDR2 is SASEGT. The CDR3, as DNA: TGTGCCAGCAGTGCCTGGCAGGGTCCATACAATGAGCAGTTCTTC. Protein: CASSAWQGPYNEQFF.

The chain carries TRBV5-8 and TRBJ1-2; no clear D. This CDR3 contains 15 residues. Germline assignment: CDR1 SGHTS and CDR2 YDEGEE. V gave up 4 bases and J gave up 3 bases, with 16 bases separating them. The CDR3 protein is CASSQGRGIHYGYTF. In DNA, the CDR3 is TGTGCCAGCAGCCAAGGCCGGGGAATTCACTATGGCTACACCTTC.

The V and J genes are TRBV20-1 and TRBJ2-3, with D unresolved. Germline values: CDR1 DFQATT, CDR2 SNEGSKA (reference sequence). The CDR3 extends over 10 amino acids. V lost 4 bases, J lost 2 bases, and 1 base lay in between. In nucleotides, the CDR3 is TGCAGTGCTATCACAGATACGCAGTATTTT. Its translation: CSAITDTQYF.

V and J are TRBV28 and TRBJ2-1; 7 bases map to TRBD2. The CDR3 runs to 15 residues. Trimming took 5 bases from V and 6 from J; bases not matched to a gene: 10. CDR1 is MDHEN and CDR2 is SYDVKM in the germline V gene. The CDR3 reads CASSLFGPSGNEQFF. DNA of the CDR3: TGTGCCAGCAGTCTTTTCGGCCCTAGCGGCAATGAGCAGTTCTTC.

This clone has a single count. This chain links TRBV5-6 with TRBJ2-7; no clear D gene. The CDR3 covers 11 residues. Germline V gives CDR1 SGHDT, CDR2 YYEEEE. The V and J ends lost 3 bases and 7 bases respectively, with 8 bases between them. As DNA, the CDR3 is TGTGCCAGCAGCTCCCCCCTTGAGCAGTACTTC. This encodes CASSSPLEQYF.

A note on this clone: The sample carries other DNA sequences with the same CDR3. The chain couples TRBV30 to TRBJ2-1, with a possible D match to TRBD1 (5 bases). Deletions cut 5 bases from V and 3 bases from J, with 14 bases between. The germline gives CDR1 GTSNPN, CDR2 SVGIG (reference sequence). This CDR3 has 14 amino acids. The DNA of the CDR3 is TGTGCCTGGTCCCTAGGGGTCGGCTACAATGAGCAGTTCTTC. This encodes CAWSLGVGYNEQFF. The entire variable domain, with the rest obtained from reference TRBV30 and TRBJ2-1, is as follows: SQTIHQWPATLVQPVGSPLSLECTVEGTSNPNLYWYRQAAGRGLQLLFYSVGIGQISSEVPQNLSASRPQDRQFILSSKKLLLSDSGFYLCAWSLGVGYNEQFFGPGTRLTVL.

The chain recombines TRBV27 with TRBJ2-7, with D unclear. V dropped 6 bases and J dropped 3 bases, with 12 bases sitting between them. Germline CDR1 is MNHEY and CDR2 is SMNVEV (reference sequence). The CDR3 is 13 residues long. CDR3 sequence (DNA): TGTGCCAGCAGCTACGGACGGAGCTACGAGCAGTACTTC. This codes for CASSYGRSYEQYF.

The V and J genes are TRBV5-6 and TRBJ1-1; D is perhaps TRBD1 (6 bases). The CDR3 sequence is 14 residues long. The germline V gene has CDR1 SGHDT and CDR2 YYEEEE. V dropped 0 bases and J dropped 4 bases, with 10 bases sitting between them. The CDR3 DNA sequence: TGTGCCAGCAGCTTGGTACGAGGGGGCACTGAAGCTTTCTTT. As protein: CASSLVRGGTEAFF.

The chain uses TRBV11-2 and TRBJ2-7, with TRBD1 as a possible D gene (6 bases). Deletions cut 1 base from V and 1 base from J, with 11 bases between. Germline CDR1 is SGHAT and CDR2 is FQNNGV. The CDR3 runs to 15 residues. The CDR3 DNA follows: TGTGCCAGCAGCTTAGCGGGGACACCGTCCTACGAGCAGTACTTC. Its protein product is CASSLAGTPSYEQYF.

V is TRBV7-9 and J is TRBJ2-4, with TRBD2 matching over 14 bases. V dropped 5 bases and J dropped 11; count of bases not matched to a gene: 11. The CDR3 consists of 16 residues. Germline CDR1 is SEHNR and CDR2 is FQNEAQ (reference sequence). CDR3 amino acids: CASSPRLAGGPIVQYF. CDR3 nucleotides: TGTGCCAGCAGCCCCCGACTAGCGGGAGGGCCCATCGTTCAGTACTTC.

The genes are TRBV28 and TRBJ1-1, with 8 nucleotides matching TRBD1. The CDR3 runs 16 residues. With V trimmed by 6 bases and J by 4 bases, 13 bases remained unmatched. The germline gives CDR1 MDHEN, CDR2 SYDVKM. CDR3 protein: CASRTFETGVATEAFF. CDR3 coding DNA: TGTGCCAGCAGGACCTTTGAGACAGGGGTGGCCACTGAAGCTTTCTTT. Variable domain in full (rest from reference TRBV28 and TRBJ1-1): DVKVTQSSRYLVKRTGEKVFLECVQDMDHENMFWYRQDPGLGLRLIYFSYDVKMKEKGDIPEGYSVSREKKERFSLILESASTNQTSMYLCASRTFETGVATEAFFGQGTRLTVV.

DNA for the CDR3: TGCGCCAGCAGCCCTGGGGGGGCAAGCTCCTACGAGCAGTACTTC. Residues: CASSPGGASSYEQYF. The chain uses TRBV4-1 and TRBJ2-7, with a tentative D call TRBD2 (7 bases). V dropped 4 bases and J dropped 0 bases, with 13 bases sitting between them. Germline V gene sequence: CDR1 MGHRA, CDR2 YSYEKL. The CDR3 loop spans 15 amino acids.

With respect to this clone: The sample holds other DNA sequences that translate to the same CDR3. The rearrangement links TRBV4-1 to TRBJ2-5; unclear D gene. Trimming stripped 4 bases from V and 2 bases from J, with 11 bases between. The CDR3 covers 14 residues. Per the germline V gene, CDR1 is MGHRA and CDR2 is YSYEKL. CDR3 sequence reads: CASSPLVGQETQYF. In nucleotides, the CDR3 is TGCGCCAGCAGCCCCCTGGTGGGGCAAGAGACCCAGTACTTC.

The chain uses TRBV19 and TRBJ1-3; D is perhaps TRBD1 (5 bases). The V gene lost 7 bases and the J gene lost 0 bases, with 13 bases spanning the gap. Germline CDR1 reads LNHDA; CDR2 reads SQIVND (reference sequence). CDR3 size: 15 residues. Here the CDR3 reads CASTATAYSGNTIYF. Here the CDR3 DNA reads TGTGCCAGTACCGCGACAGCTTACTCTGGAAACACCATATATTTT.